These T cell receptor beta chains were read from a single sample in a study of T-cell reconstitution after alpha-beta-depleted transplantation in children. One entry per CDR3 protein, called by TCRdb with MiXCR from the PCR reads. The table has hundreds of thousands of distinct CDR3 sequences, approximately 17% seen once. Sequences were derived from PBMCs from the stem cell graft donor, sampled from the stem cell graft. All receptors derive from a human donor who donated a stem cell graft to a child with acute myeloid leukemia. Each CDR3 is given with its conserved first and last residue. Each record gives: V gene, clone size, J gene, D gene, CDR3 length, CDR3 DNA, CDR3 protein. A D gene is named only where the DNA matches it firmly. A clone size is listed for some rows: how often the clone was seen (once, few, many), or a class if it is expanded.

TRBV5-6	few	TRBJ2-3	.	17	TGTGCCAGCAGCTTTAATGGAGCAGGAGGGGGTACAGATACGCAGTATTTT	CASSFNGAGGGTDTQYF
TRBV16	few	TRBJ2-5	.	14	TGTGCCAGCAGCCTATCGTACCGACAAGAGACCCAGTACTTC	CASSLSYRQETQYF
TRBV7-3	many	TRBJ1-2	.	13	TGTGCCTCCAGGTCTTCCCAATCCTATGGCTACACCTTC	CASRSSQSYGYTF
TRBV7-8	.	TRBJ2-1	.	12	TGTGCCAGCAAAGGGCTAGTCCATGAGCAGTTCTTC	CASKGLVHEQFF
TRBV15	few	TRBJ1-4	.	21	TGTGCCACCAGCTACGCCAGGGGCTCTAGGCGGGGACCATTATCGGACGAAAAACTGTTTTTT	CATSYARGSRRGPLSDEKLFF
TRBV18	.	TRBJ1-2	.	12	TGTGCCAGCTCACCAGGGGGCCTAATCCTTTACTTC	CASSPGGLILYF
TRBV27	.	TRBJ2-1	TRBD2	15	TGTGCCAGCAGTCTTCGAGCGGGGGGGGCCAATGAGCAGTTCTTC	CASSLRAGGANEQFF
TRBV29-1	few	TRBJ2-7	.	11	TGCAGCGTGGCAGGCAGCCTCGAGCAGTACTTC	CSVAGSLEQYF
TRBV12-3/TRBV12-4	few	TRBJ2-7	.	13	TGTGCCAGCAGCACGGACGGGAAATACGAGCAGTACTTC	CASSTDGKYEQYF
TRBV20-1	many	TRBJ2-1	.	13	TGCAGTGCCGCGGGCAGGGCCTACAATGAGCAGTTCTTC	CSAAGRAYNEQFF
TRBV7-2	.	TRBJ2-7	.	15	TGTGCCAGCAGCTTAGAGTCCAGGTCTACCTACGAGCAGTACTTC	CASSLESRSTYEQYF
TRBV7-2	few	TRBJ2-2	.	13	TGTGCCAGCAGCTTCCTATACGCCGGGGAGCTGTTTTTT	CASSFLYAGELFF
TRBV15	many	TRBJ2-2	.	14	TGTGCCACCAGCATTACACTGAACACCGGGGAGCTGTTTTTT	CATSITLNTGELFF
TRBV4-1	.	TRBJ2-1	.	14	TGCGCCAGCAGCCAAGTTACGGCCTACAATGAGCAGTTCTTC	CASSQVTAYNEQFF
TRBV20-1	.	TRBJ2-1	TRBD2	16	TGCAGTGCTACTCGACTAGCGGGGGGGCGCTACAATGAGCAGTTCTTC	CSATRLAGGRYNEQFF
TRBV7-2	many	TRBJ2-1	TRBD2	14	TGTGCCAGCAGCTCGGGACTAGCGTGGAATGAGCAGTTCTTC	CASSSGLAWNEQFF
TRBV7-9	.	TRBJ2-2	.	15	TGTGCCAGCAGCTTAGGATCTGGCGGGACCGGGGAGCTGTTTTTT	CASSLGSGGTGELFF
TRBV7-2	few	TRBJ1-4	.	14	TGTGCCAGCAATGATGGGGGTTCGGGTGAAAAACTGTTTTTT	CASNDGGSGEKLFF
TRBV15	many	TRBJ2-1	.	15	TGTGCCACCCTCGGGGAGGGGGGAATTTTGAATGAGCAGTTCTTC	CATLGEGGILNEQFF
TRBV25-1	.	TRBJ1-4	TRBD1	14	TGTGCCAGCACCCAGGGACAGGGCTTAGAAAAACTGTTTTTT	CASTQGQGLEKLFF
TRBV20-1	many	TRBJ2-5	TRBD1	14	TGCAGTGCTACGACAGGGGCCCTCCAAGAGACCCAGTACTTC	CSATTGALQETQYF
TRBV20-1	many	TRBJ1-1	TRBD1	12	TGCAGTGCTATCGGACAGGGGGCTGAAGCTTTCTTT	CSAIGQGAEAFF
TRBV12-3/TRBV12-4	many	TRBJ2-1	.	14	TGTGCCAGCAGTTTAGCCCAAGAATACAATGAGCAGTTCTTC	CASSLAQEYNEQFF
TRBV20-1	many	TRBJ2-3	TRBD1	14	TGCAGTGCCTTAGGACAGGGGGTGGCAGATACGCAGTATTTT	CSALGQGVADTQYF
TRBV4-3	.	TRBJ2-7	.	15	TGCGCCAGCAGCCACCGGAAAGGGGGGATCTACGAGCAGTACTTC	CASSHRKGGIYEQYF
TRBV7-2	.	TRBJ2-7	.	13	TGTGCCAGCAGCTTACCAGAACTCTACGAGCAGTACTTC	CASSLPELYEQYF
TRBV7-2	many	TRBJ1-2	TRBD1	15	TGTGCCAGCAGCTTTCAGACAGGGCCCTACTATGGCTACACCTTC	CASSFQTGPYYGYTF
TRBV7-9	many	TRBJ2-7	TRBD1	13	TGTGCCAGCAGCAAAAGGGGGCAGAACGAGCAGTACTTC	CASSKRGQNEQYF
TRBV28	few	TRBJ2-5	.	14	TGTGCCAGCAGCTCACGGGTATTCCAAGAGACCCAGTACTTC	CASSSRVFQETQYF
TRBV15	few	TRBJ2-3	.	16	TGTGCCACCAGCAGAGATTCCCTAGCTAGCACAGATACGCAGTATTTT	CATSRDSLASTDTQYF
TRBV7-8	few	TRBJ1-2	TRBD1	16	TGTGCCAGCAGCTTAGGGGGATCCGGACAGGACTATGGCTACACCTTC	CASSLGGSGQDYGYTF
TRBV5-1	.	TRBJ1-2	.	16	TGCGCCAGCAGCTTGGGACCGGGATCCGAAAACTATGGCTACACCTTC	CASSLGPGSENYGYTF
TRBV10-3	.	TRBJ1-2	TRBD1	14	TGTGCCATCAGTGGCTCAGACAGGGACTATGGCTACACCTTC	CAISGSDRDYGYTF
TRBV20-1	many	TRBJ2-5	.	13	TGCAGTGCCACCCCGGGGGCTGGTGAGACCCAGTACTTC	CSATPGAGETQYF
TRBV10-3	.	TRBJ1-1	TRBD1	16	TGTGCCATCAGTGAGACCCGGGACAGCCCGAACACTGAAGCTTTCTTT	CAISETRDSPNTEAFF
TRBV29-1	many	TRBJ2-5	.	12	TGCAGCGTTGGTGGGTTTGGGGAGACCCAGTACTTC	CSVGGFGETQYF